This T cell receptor (beta chain) was recorded in a study of blood T cells in healthy people across ages. About the study: There was about one barcoded beta molecule captured by template switching per two T cells.

PCR was performed a second time for roughly 7 to 11 cycles using a sample-barcoded 5' primer and a J-beta primer mix. TCRdb reprocessed the 5' RACE reads with MiXCR, giving one entry per CDR3 protein. The data show hundreds of thousands of distinct CDR3 sequences, roughly 35% seen once. The CDR3 sequence is 15 residues long. Germline CDR1 is DFQATT and CDR2 is SNEGSKA (reference sequence). Overall study results and limits: The unsorted PBMCs prevented any conclusive comparison of naive versus antigen-experienced cells. A greater number of naive CD4+ cells and higher diversity distinguished long-lived donors from aged donors.

Comments on this clonotype: The antigen remains undetermined.

Sequenced input: blood. The TCR was taken from a man between 18 and 29 years old in good health. The chain combines TRBV20-1 with TRBJ2-7; 8 nucleotides match TRBD2. The J call may not be correct, given that the DNA end is closer to TRBJ2-5. CDR3 residues: CSARDPGRGEQTQYF. The CDR3 DNA reads as TGCAGTGCTAGAGATCCAGGGCGGGGGGAACAGACCCAGTACTTC.